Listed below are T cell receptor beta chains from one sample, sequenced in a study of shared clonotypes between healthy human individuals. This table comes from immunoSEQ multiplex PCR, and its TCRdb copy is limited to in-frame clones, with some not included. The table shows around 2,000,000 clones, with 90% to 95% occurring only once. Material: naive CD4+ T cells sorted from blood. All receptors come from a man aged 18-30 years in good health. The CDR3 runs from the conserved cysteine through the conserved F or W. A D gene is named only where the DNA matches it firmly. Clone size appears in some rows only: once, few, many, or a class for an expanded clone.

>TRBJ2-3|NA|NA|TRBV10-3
TGTGCCATCAGTGATACGAAGGGGGGGGATACGCAGTATTTT
CAISDTKGGDTQYF
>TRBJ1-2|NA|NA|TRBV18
TGTGCCAGCTCTCCCAATATTGACTATGGCTACACCTTC
CASSPNIDYGYTF
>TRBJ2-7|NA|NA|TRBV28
TGTGCCAGCAGTTTATTGGGGTACGAGCAGTACTTC
CASSLLGYEQYF
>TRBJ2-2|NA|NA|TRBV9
TGTGCCAGCAGCGTCGTAGGTGTGGGCACCGGGGAGCTGTTTTTT
CASSVVGVGTGELFF
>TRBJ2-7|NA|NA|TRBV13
TGTGCCAGCAGCTTCGGGCAGTTACTTCCCAGCTCCTACGAGCAGTACTTC
CASSFGQLLPSSYEQYF
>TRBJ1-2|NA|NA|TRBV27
TGTGCCAGCCCATCAGGTAGGGCCTCCCTAGGATATGGCTACACCTTC
CASPSGRASLGYGYTF
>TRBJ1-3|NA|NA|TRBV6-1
TGTGCCAGCAGTGCAGGGTCAGCCTCTGGAAACACCATATATTTT
CASSAGSASGNTIYF
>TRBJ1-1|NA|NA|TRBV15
TGTGCCACCAGCAGAGAGGCAATTATAGGGACCAACACTGAAGCTTTCTTT
CATSREAIIGTNTEAFF
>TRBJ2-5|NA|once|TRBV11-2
TGTGCCAGCAGCTCGGGGGTAGGAGAGACCCAGTACTTC
CASSSGVGETQYF
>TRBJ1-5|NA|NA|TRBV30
TGTGCCTGGAGTGTAAGTGACTTGAGCAATCAGCCCCAGCATTTT
CAWSVSDLSNQPQHF
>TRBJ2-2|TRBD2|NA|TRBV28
TGTGCCAGCAGTCCCAATAGCGGGGTTAACACCGGGGAGCTGTTTTTT
CASSPNSGVNTGELFF
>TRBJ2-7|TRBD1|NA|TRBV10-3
TGTGCCATCGGGGGCAGGGGGTCTTACGAGCAGTACTTC
CAIGGRGSYEQYF
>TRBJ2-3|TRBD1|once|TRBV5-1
TGCGCCAGCAGCTCCGGGACAGGGTTGAGTTGGGGCACAGATACGCAGTATTTT
CASSSGTGLSWGTDTQYF
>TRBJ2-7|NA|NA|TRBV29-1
TGCCGGGTGCTCCCCACAGAGCAGTACTTC
CRVLPTEQYF
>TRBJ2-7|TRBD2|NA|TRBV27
TGTGCCAGCAGTTTATCGGGTAGCGGGGCGTACGAGCAGTACTTC
CASSLSGSGAYEQYF
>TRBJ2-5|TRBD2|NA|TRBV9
TGTGCCAGCAGCGTAGAAGGCCTAGCGGGAGGAGAGACCCAGTACTTC
CASSVEGLAGGETQYF
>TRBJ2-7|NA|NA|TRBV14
TGTGCCAGCAGCCTCATGGGGGGTGAGTCCTACGAGCAGTACTTC
CASSLMGGESYEQYF
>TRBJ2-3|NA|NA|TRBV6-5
TGTGCCAGCAGGGGAGGATGGGATACGCAGTATTTT
CASRGGWDTQYF
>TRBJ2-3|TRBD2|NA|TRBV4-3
TGCGCCAGCAGCCAAGAGGTAGCGGGAGAGGTATATGGAAATACGCAGTATTTT
CASSQEVAGEVYGNTQYF
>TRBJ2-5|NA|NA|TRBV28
TGTGCCAGCAGTTTATTGGGACCGAAGTACCAAGAGACCCAGTACTTC
CASSLLGPKYQETQYF
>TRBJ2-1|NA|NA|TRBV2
TGTGCCAGCTGTTGGGACTCTACCTTTAGTGAGCAGTTCTTC
CASCWDSTFSEQFF
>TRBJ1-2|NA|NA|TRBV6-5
TGTGCCAGCAGTCCCGCGGGAGGCGCAACTACCTTC
CASSPAGGATTF
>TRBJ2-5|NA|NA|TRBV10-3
TGTGCCACCGGGGGATCCGAGACCCAGTACTTC
CATGGSETQYF
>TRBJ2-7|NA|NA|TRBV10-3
TGTGCCACCGGGGGGGACAGTTATTACGAGCAGTACTTC
CATGGDSYYEQYF
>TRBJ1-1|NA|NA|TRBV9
TGTGCCAGCAGCGTAGCTCCTCAGGTGAACACTGAAGCTTTCTTT
CASSVAPQVNTEAFF
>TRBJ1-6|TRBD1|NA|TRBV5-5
TGTGCCAGCAGCAGACCGGGACAGGTCTCACCCCTCCACTTT
CASSRPGQVSPLHF
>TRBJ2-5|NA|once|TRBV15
TGTGCCACCAGTACCCTCAGGGAACTCCAAGAGACCCAGTACTTC
CATSTLRELQETQYF
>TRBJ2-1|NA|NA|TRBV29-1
TGCAGCGTTGACCCCGGGCAGAATGAGCAGTTCTTC
CSVDPGQNEQFF
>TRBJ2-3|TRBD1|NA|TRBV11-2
TGTGCCAGCAGCTACTCGACAGGGTCTTGGACAGATACGCAGTATTTT
CASSYSTGSWTDTQYF
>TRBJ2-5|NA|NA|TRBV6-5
TGTGCCAGCAGCCGACTAAGCCAAGAGACCCAGTACTTC
CASSRLSQETQYF
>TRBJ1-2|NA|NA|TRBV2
TGTGCCAGCAGTGAAGCGAGGCTTAAACATGAAGCTAACTATGGCTACACCTTC
CASSEARLKHEANYGYTF
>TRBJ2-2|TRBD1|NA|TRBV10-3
TGTGCCATCAGTGAGAGCCAGGGGGCAACCGGGGAGCTGTTTTTT
CAISESQGATGELFF
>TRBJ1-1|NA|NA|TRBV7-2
TGTGCCAGCAGCTTAGGGTCTGTCTCGGGCACTGAAGCTTTCTTT
CASSLGSVSGTEAFF
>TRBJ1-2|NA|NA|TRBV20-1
TGCAGTGCTAGTGGCATCTATGGCTACACCTTC
CSASGIYGYTF
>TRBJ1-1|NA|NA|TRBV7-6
TGTGCCAGCAGCTTAGGGGGAAACTTGAACACTGAAGCTTTCTTT
CASSLGGNLNTEAFF
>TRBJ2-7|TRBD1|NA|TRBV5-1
TGCGCCAGCAGCTTGGGCGGGACAGGTTCCTACGAGCAGTACTTC
CASSLGGTGSYEQYF
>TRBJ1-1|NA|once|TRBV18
TGTGCCAGCTATCCAGGACGGGAGAACACTGAAGCTTTCTTT
CASYPGRENTEAFF
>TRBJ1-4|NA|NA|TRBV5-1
TGCGCCAGCAGCTTGGAGCCAGGGAATAATGAAAAACTGTTTTTT
CASSLEPGNNEKLFF
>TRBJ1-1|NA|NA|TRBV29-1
TGCAGCGTTGCAGGGGCGTGGAACACTGAAGCTTTCTTT
CSVAGAWNTEAFF